The next 7 T cell receptor beta chains were all read from a single sample in a study of cytomegalovirus exposure and HLA in healthy donors (dated by TCRdb to between 2016 and 2019). Library prep was done by the immunoSEQ multiplex PCR assay. A mixture of 60 forward primers for TCR Vbeta segments and 13 reverse primers for TCR Jbeta segments was used in the multiplex PCR. The table comes from immuneACCESS by way of TCRdb, which keeps in-frame sequences with V and J called. Part of the clones is missing from these tables; in studies checked, under half for an unresolved V gene and the rest for unknown reasons. This sample holds approximately 140,000 clones; approximately 85% were observed only once. The ten largest clones take up under 2% of the sample. The specimen was PBMCs. All receptors come from a boy younger than 18 in good health and CMV-seronegative.

The V call is TRBV7-2, the J call TRBJ2-7, with a tentative D call TRBD1 (6 bases). V dropped 1 base and J dropped 4 bases, with 11 bases sitting between them. Germline V gives CDR1 SGHTA, CDR2 FQGNSA. The CDR3 runs 14 residues. In DNA form, the CDR3 reads TGTGCCAGCAGCTTAGGGTCAGGGGTATACGAGCAGTACTTC. Translating it yields CASSLGSGVYEQYF. Complete variable domain (other parts from reference TRBV7-2 and TRBJ2-7): GAGVSQSPSNKVTEKGKDVELRCDPISGHTALYWYRQSLGQGLEFLIYFQGNSAPDKSGLPSDRFSAERTGGSVSTLTIQRTQQEDSAVYLCASSLGSGVYEQYFGPGTRLTVT.

This clone appeared a single time. The V gene is TRBV11-2, the J gene TRBJ2-7, with D maybe TRBD2 (6 bases). V was shortened by 5 bases and J by 5 bases, with 19 bases between the two germline ends. Germline lookup yields CDR1 SGHAT and CDR2 FQNNGV. CDR3 length: 15 residues. The CDR3 DNA sequence: TGTGCCAGCAGCCCCGTGACTAGGGCTTTCCACGAGCAGTACTTC. It is translated as CASSPVTRAFHEQYF.

In its sample, this clone was seen a few times. CDR3 coding DNA: TGTGCCAGTAGTATGCTAGCGGGGGACATAGATACGCAGTATTTT. Protein: CASSMLAGDIDTQYF. The chain uses TRBV19 and TRBJ2-3; 10 bases match TRBD2. V was clipped by 3 bases and J by 5 bases; unmatched bases: 5. CDR3 length equals 15 residues. The V gene's germline CDR1 is LNHDA and CDR2 SQIVND (reference sequence).

This chain connects TRBV5-1 to TRBJ2-5; 9 bases align to TRBD2. From germline, CDR1 is SGHRS and CDR2 YFSETQ. CDR3 length: 15 amino acids. The trim removed 5 bases at V and 2 bases at J, leaving 7 bases unmatched. The CDR3 reads CASSGGGAGQETQYF. As DNA, the CDR3 is TGCGCCAGCAGTGGCGGGGGGGCCGGACAAGAGACCCAGTACTTC.

The CDR3 nucleotides read TGCGCCAGCACCCAACTCGGACAATCCACGGAAGCTTTCTTT. This sequence encodes CASTQLGQSTEAFF. The chain is built from TRBV5-1 and TRBJ1-1; D may be TRBD1 (5 bases). The germline V gene has CDR1 SGHRS and CDR2 YFSETQ. The CDR3 totals 14 residues. Trimming pared 6 bases from V and 8 bases from J, leaving 20 bases between.

The chain links TRBV5-1 to TRBJ2-7; a weak D match, TRBD2 (6 bases). The V gene's germline CDR1 is SGHRS and CDR2 YFSETQ. The ends were cut back, 1 base at V and 2 bases at J, with 13 bases in the middle. The CDR3 is 15 residues long. The CDR3 DNA reads TGCGCCAGCAGCTTGTTGGCTACGGGAGCCTACGAGCAGTACTTC. Translation gives CASSLLATGAYEQYF.

This clone was detected only a few times. This chain connects TRBV6-5 to TRBJ2-2; TRBD1 agrees at 8 bases. The V gene's germline CDR1 is MNHEY and CDR2 SVGAGI. The CDR3 runs to 14 residues. Trimming cost V 2 bases and J 6 bases; bases outside gene matches: 2. The CDR3 region is CASSYGQGSGELFF. The CDR3 nucleotides are TGTGCCAGCAGTTACGGACAGGGTTCCGGGGAGCTGTTTTTT.